Presented here are 27 T cell receptor beta chains from one specimen sequenced in a study of blood T cell repertoires in COVID-19. Profiled with immunoSEQ multiplex PCR; TCRdb holds only in-frame clones, not every one. The sample contains about 140,000 clones, roughly 88% of which appear only once. The specimen sequenced was peripheral blood. Source of these receptors: a woman aged 55-70 years with acute or convalescent COVID-19.

The J gene is TRBJ2-1, the V gene TRBV7-8; perhaps TRBD1 as D (6 bases). V was trimmed by 5 bases and J by 9 bases, leaving 11 bases between them. CDR1 and CDR2 (germline): SGHVS, FQNEAQ. The CDR3 covers 12 residues. The CDR3, as DNA: TGTGCCAGCAGCCCCGACAGGAGTGAGCAGTTCTTC. Its translation: CASSPDRSEQFF.

The V gene is TRBV7-9, the J gene TRBJ1-3; tentatively, D is TRBD1 (6 bases). CDR3 length equals 16 residues. The germline CDR1 and CDR2 sequences are SEHNR and FQNEAQ (reference sequence). Between the trimmed V and J ends, which lost 1 base and 2 bases, there was a span of 12 bases. CDR3 sequence reads: CASSLVAQGPGNTIYF. The CDR3, as DNA: TGTGCCAGCAGCTTAGTTGCACAGGGACCTGGAAACACCATATATTTT.

The chain links TRBV6-2 or TRBV6-3 to TRBJ2-7; D is perhaps TRBD2 (5 bases). The CDR3 loop spans 12 amino acids. CDR1 is MNHEY and CDR2 is SVGEGT in the germline V gene. Trimming shortened V by 5 bases and J by 5 bases, and 10 bases separated the two germline ends. In DNA, the CDR3 is TGTGCCAGCAGTCGGTCGGGGAACGAGCAGTACTTC. Translated, it gives CASSRSGNEQYF.

J is TRBJ1-1 and V is TRBV4-2; a possible D gene is TRBD1 (5 bases). In germline, CDR1 is LGHNA, CDR2 YNFKEQ. Trimming shortened V by 1 base and J by 3 bases, and 12 bases separated the two germline ends. CDR3 length: 15 amino acids. The CDR3 is CASSQVVAGDTEAFF. CDR3 bases: TGTGCCAGCAGCCAAGTGGTTGCGGGGGACACTGAAGCTTTCTTT.

The chain joins TRBV6-2 or TRBV6-3 to TRBJ1-5, with TRBD1 as a possible D gene (5 bases). The CDR3 is 14 residues long. V lost 0 bases and J 6 bases, leaving 9 bases between the germline ends. Germline V CDR1 and CDR2: MNHEY, SVGEGT. Here the CDR3 reads CASSYSWGGQPQHF. Written as DNA, the CDR3 is TGTGCCAGCAGTTACTCATGGGGGGGTCAGCCCCAGCATTTT.

V is TRBV28 and J is TRBJ1-3; 10 nucleotides line up with TRBD1. CDR3 length: 14 amino acids. The V gene end was trimmed by 10 bases and the J gene end by 2 bases; junction bases not matched to a gene: 5. CDR1 is MDHEN, CDR2 SYDVKM, per germline. The CDR3 nucleotides are TGTGCCACGAGGGACAGGGGAACTGGAAACACCATATATTTT. It yields the protein CATRDRGTGNTIYF. The complete variable domain, with remaining parts taken from reference TRBV28 and TRBJ1-3, reads DVKVTQSSRYLVKRTGEKVFLECVQDMDHENMFWYRQDPGLGLRLIYFSYDVKMKEKGDIPEGYSVSREKKERFSLILESASTNQTSMYLCATRDRGTGNTIYFGEGSWLTVV.

This chain uses TRBV18 with TRBJ2-5; weak D call: TRBD1 (5 bases). CDR1 and CDR2 from the germline V gene are KGHSH and LQKENI. V was trimmed by 6 bases and J by 4 bases, leaving 15 bases between them. The CDR3 is 14 amino acids. CDR3 DNA sequence: TGTGCCAGCTCGGCGCAACAGGATGCAGAGACCCAGTACTTC. Its translation: CASSAQQDAETQYF.

The sample holds a few counts of this clone. This chain connects TRBV7-8 to TRBJ2-7; the D gene is possibly TRBD2 (6 bases). Trimming removed 5 bases from V and 3 bases from J, with 20 bases in between. Per germline, CDR1 SGHVS and CDR2 FQNEAQ. The CDR3 contains 16 residues. The CDR3 loop reads CASSDNRGVRFYEQYF. CDR3 DNA sequence: TGTGCCAGCAGCGATAATCGCGGGGTTCGCTTCTACGAGCAGTACTTC.

This CDR3 reads CASSDYPTGPRYGYTF. CDR3 DNA sequence: TGTGCCAGCAGTGATTACCCGACAGGACCGCGCTATGGCTACACCTTC. The chain carries TRBV6-1 and TRBJ1-2; weak D call: TRBD1 (6 bases). The V end lost 3 bases, the J end lost 4 bases, and 18 bases lay between the germline ends. CDR1 and CDR2 from the germline V gene are MNHNS and SASEGT. The CDR3 is 16 amino acids.

The chain is built from TRBV28 and TRBJ2-1; tentative D call: TRBD2 (5 bases). V shed 3 bases and J shed 7 bases, with 13 bases lying between them. Germline CDR1 MDHEN, CDR2 SYDVKM. The CDR3 covers 14 residues. In DNA, the CDR3 is TGTGCCAGCAGTTTGTACAAGGGAGATAATGAGCAGTTCTTC. This sequence encodes CASSLYKGDNEQFF.

The V gene is TRBV28, the J gene TRBJ2-5, with D maybe TRBD2 (5 bases). The CDR3 totals 16 residues. The V end was cut by 5 bases, the J end by 1 base, with 17 bases between. Germline V gene lookup returns CDR1 MDHEN and CDR2 SYDVKM. CDR3 sequence reads: CASSTPGELPQETQYF. CDR3 nucleotides: TGTGCCAGCAGTACCCCCGGGGAGTTACCCCAAGAGACCCAGTACTTC.

This chain links TRBV5-1 with TRBJ2-3; D is possibly TRBD1 (5 bases). CDR3 length: 14 amino acids. Per the germline V gene, CDR1 is SGHRS and CDR2 is YFSETQ. The germline V and J ends were trimmed by 0 bases and 5 bases, with 10 bases remaining between them. This CDR3 reads CASSLEGQGDTQYF. The CDR3 nucleotides read TGCGCCAGCAGCTTGGAGGGGCAGGGAGATACGCAGTATTTT.

This chain uses TRBV7-2 with TRBJ2-1, with a possible D match to TRBD2 (7 bases). V was cut by 0 bases and J by 3 bases, with 18 bases left in between. This CDR3 has 18 amino acids. Germline V gives CDR1 SGHTA, CDR2 FQGNSA. The CDR3 region is CASSLAFRRGLDYNEQFF. CDR3 DNA: TGTGCCAGCAGCTTAGCGTTCAGGCGGGGGCTAGACTACAATGAGCAGTTCTTC.

The chain combines TRBV28 with TRBJ2-4; 7 nucleotides line up with TRBD1. The V gene's germline CDR1 is MDHEN and CDR2 SYDVKM. The CDR3 contains 12 residues. The V and J ends lost 4 bases and 14 bases, in that order; junction bases with no gene match: 8. CDR3 sequence reads: CASSSVQGTEYF. CDR3 DNA sequence: TGTGCCAGCAGTTCAGTACAGGGGACCGAGTACTTC.

This clone was detected only a few times. The gene calls are TRBV30 and TRBJ2-1; a weak D match, TRBD1 (6 bases). V was cut by 7 bases and J by 4 bases, with 14 bases left in between. This CDR3 contains 13 residues. Germline CDR1 GTSNPN, CDR2 SVGIG (reference sequence). CDR3 in DNA: TGTGCCTCCGGACAGAGTTTTTACAATGAGCAGTTCTTC. Translating it yields CASGQSFYNEQFF.

The rearrangement uses TRBV7-9 and TRBJ1-2; 7 bases map to TRBD1. This CDR3 is 15 amino acids long. Germline lookup yields CDR1 SEHNR and CDR2 FQNEAQ (reference sequence). With 5 bases clipped from V and 6 bases from J, the junction kept 12 bases outside the gene matches. The CDR3 coding sequence is TGTGCCAGCAGCCCTCTTAAACAGGGGACAGATGGCTACACCTTC. This encodes CASSPLKQGTDGYTF.

The chain employs TRBV7-3 and TRBJ1-1, with TRBD1 as a possible D gene (6 bases). Per germline, CDR1 SGHTA and CDR2 FQGTGA. The CDR3 consists of 17 residues. The germline V and J ends were trimmed by 4 bases and 5 bases, with 23 bases remaining between them. In nucleotides, the CDR3 is TGTGCCAGCAGCTCCCGGCCCCAGGGGAGGGTAGATACTGAAGCTTTCTTT. Protein sequence: CASSSRPQGRVDTEAFF. Drawing the rest from reference TRBV7-3 and TRBJ1-1, the complete variable domain is GAGVSQTPSNKVTEKGKYVELRCDPISGHTALYWYRQSLGQGPEFLIYFQGTGAADDSGLPNDRFFAVRPEGSVSTLKIQRTERGDSAVYLCASSSRPQGRVDTEAFFGQGTRLTVV.

The chain combines TRBV19 with TRBJ1-3; D uncertain. The length of the CDR3 is 14 residues. CDR1 is LNHDA and CDR2 is SQIVND in the germline V gene (reference sequence). V was pared by 10 bases and J by 0 bases, with 13 bases between. DNA for the CDR3: TGTGCCACTAAAAAGGAGGGCTCTGGAAACACCATATATTTT. It codes for CATKKEGSGNTIYF.

This clone was recorded only once. V is TRBV25-1 and J is TRBJ2-2, with TRBD1 matching over 11 bases. V shed 1 base, J shed 6 bases, and the junction held 4 bases outside the gene matches. This CDR3 spans 16 amino acids. Looked up from germline, CDR1 is MGHDK and CDR2 is SYGVNS. The CDR3 bases are TGTGCCAGCAGTGAATCGGACAGGGGGCTTCCCGGGGAGCTGTTTTTT. Protein product: CASSESDRGLPGELFF.

The V gene is TRBV9, the J gene TRBJ2-7; 13 nucleotides match TRBD2. With V trimmed by 2 bases and J by 2 bases, 1 base remained unmatched. This CDR3 contains 15 residues. Looked up from germline, CDR1 is SGDLS and CDR2 is YYNGEE. CDR3 nucleotide sequence: TGTGCCAGCAGCGTGGGGACTAGCGGGGCCTACGAGCAGTACTTC. It encodes CASSVGTSGAYEQYF.

The DNA of the CDR3 is TGCGCCAGCAGCCAGGAAATAGGACAGGGAGGGTACGAGCAGTACTTC. Its translation: CASSQEIGQGGYEQYF. The chain is built from TRBV4-3 and TRBJ2-7; perhaps TRBD1 as D (8 bases). The V end was cut by 3 bases, the J end by 4 bases, with 19 bases between. Germline CDR1 and CDR2: LGHNA and YSLEER. The length of the CDR3 is 16 residues.

The rearrangement uses TRBV4-1 and TRBJ1-2; 12 nucleotides match TRBD1. The germline gives CDR1 MGHRA, CDR2 YSYEKL. The CDR3 is 16 amino acids. Trimming cost V 1 base and J 4 bases; bases outside gene matches: 4. The CDR3 coding sequence is TGCGCCAGCAGCCAAGTAGGGACAGGGGGCGGCTATGGCTACACCTTC. Translating gives CASSQVGTGGGYGYTF.

The rearrangement joins TRBV30 to TRBJ1-6; 10 bases are a match to TRBD1. This CDR3 spans 12 amino acids. Looked up from germline, CDR1 is GTSNPN and CDR2 is SVGIG (reference sequence). The J segment lost 14 bases and the V segment lost 3 bases, leaving 4 bases of the junction unmatched. CDR3 protein: CAWSRTGGTLHF. In DNA, the CDR3 is TGTGCCTGGAGCCGGACAGGGGGAACCCTCCACTTT.

The chain uses TRBV5-6 and TRBJ1-6, with TRBD1 identical over 9 bases. Germline CDR1 reads SGHDT; CDR2 reads YYEEEE. The CDR3 extends over 16 amino acids. Unmatched junction bases numbered 11, after V lost 4 bases and J lost 9 bases. CDR3 sequence: CASSLGQGAGISPLHF. CDR3 sequence (DNA): TGTGCCAGCAGCCTGGGACAGGGAGCGGGTATTTCACCCCTCCACTTT.

The V gene is TRBV5-8, the J gene TRBJ2-2; TRBD2 matches at 10 bases. Germline CDR1 SGHTS, CDR2 YDEGEE. The V segment lost 0 bases and the J segment 4 bases; nucleotides outside the gene matches: 6. The CDR3 totals 17 residues. The CDR3 protein is CASSLAGLAGATGELFF. The CDR3 DNA reads TGTGCCAGCAGCTTGGCCGGTCTAGCGGGGGCCACCGGGGAGCTGTTTTTT.

A word on this clone: The limits of the CDR3 on the DNA are not certain, so only TCRdb's listed CDR3 is given. The J gene is TRBJ2-1, the V gene TRBV28; the D call of TRBD2 is as the table states it, not checked on the DNA. From its first to its last residue, the CDR3 has 11 amino acids. The germline gives CDR1 MDHEN, CDR2 SYDVKM. CDR3 amino acids: CASSFAGGAIF.

The rearrangement joins TRBV30 to TRBJ1-2, with D maybe TRBD1 (6 bases). V was shortened by 1 base and J by 4 bases, with 19 bases between the two germline ends. CDR1 and CDR2 (germline): GTSNPN, SVGIG (reference sequence). The CDR3 extends over 16 amino acids. The CDR3 here is CAWSGTTGSGIYGYTF. The CDR3 DNA reads as TGTGCCTGGAGTGGCACTACAGGGTCAGGGATCTATGGCTACACCTTC.